This T cell receptor beta chain comes out of a study of CD8 T cells in Susac syndrome. RNA was extracted with the RNeasy kit, and a quantity of roughly 0.5 to 1 ug was reverse transcribed using random hexamers. TCRdb re-called the immunoSEQ multiplex PCR reads with MiXCR, one entry per CDR3 protein. Counted here are about 130,000 distinct CDR3 sequences, approximately 95% occurring once; the ten biggest clones make up approximately 0.3%. The CDR3 runs to 16 residues. Germline V gives CDR1 SGDLS, CDR2 YYNGEE. With V trimmed by 4 bases and J by 1 base, 7 bases remained unmatched. The rearrangement links TRBV9 to TRBJ1-5; 8 bases agree with TRBD1. Input material: CD8+ T cells from PBMCs. This TCR came from a human donor with multiple sclerosis. DNA for the CDR3: TGTGCCAGCAGCTCCTCAGGGGGCGAGAGCAATCAGCCCCAGCATTTT. This translates into CASSSSGGESNQPQHF. The entire variable domain, with the rest obtained from reference TRBV9 and TRBJ1-5, is as follows: DSGVTQTPKHLITATGQRVTLRCSPRSGDLSVYWYQQSLDQGLQFLIQYYNGEERAKGNILERFSAQQFPDLHSELNLSSLELGDSALYFCASSSSGGESNQPQHFGDGTRLSIL.